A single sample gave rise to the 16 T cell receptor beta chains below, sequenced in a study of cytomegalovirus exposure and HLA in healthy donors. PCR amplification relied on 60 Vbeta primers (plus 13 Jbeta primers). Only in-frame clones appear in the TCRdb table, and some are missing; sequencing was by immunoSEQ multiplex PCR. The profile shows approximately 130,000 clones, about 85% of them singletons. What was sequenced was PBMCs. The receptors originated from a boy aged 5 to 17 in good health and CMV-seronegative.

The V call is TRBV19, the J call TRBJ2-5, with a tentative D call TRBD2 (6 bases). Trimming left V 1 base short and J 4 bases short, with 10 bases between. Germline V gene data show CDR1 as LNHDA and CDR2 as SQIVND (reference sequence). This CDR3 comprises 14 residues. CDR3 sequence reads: CASSIVRGGETQYF. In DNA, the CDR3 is TGTGCCAGTAGTATAGTAAGGGGAGGAGAGACCCAGTACTTC. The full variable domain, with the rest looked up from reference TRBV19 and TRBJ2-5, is DGGITQSPKYLFRKEGQNVTLSCEQNLNHDAMYWYRQDPGQGLRLIYYSQIVNDFQKGDIAEGYSVSREKKESFPLTVTSAQKNPTAFYLCASSIVRGGETQYFGPGTRLLVL.

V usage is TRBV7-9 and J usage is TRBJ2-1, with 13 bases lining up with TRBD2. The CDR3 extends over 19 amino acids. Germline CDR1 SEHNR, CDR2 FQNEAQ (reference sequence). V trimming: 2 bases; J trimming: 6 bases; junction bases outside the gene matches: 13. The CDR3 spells CASSLSLGGLAGESNEQFF. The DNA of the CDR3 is TGTGCCAGCAGCTTATCGCTAGGAGGACTAGCGGGAGAAAGCAATGAGCAGTTCTTC. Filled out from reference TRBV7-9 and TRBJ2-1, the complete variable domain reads DTGVSQNPRHKITKRGQNVTFRCDPISEHNRLYWYRQTLGQGPEFLTYFQNEAQLEKSRLLSDRFSAERPKGSFSTLEIQRTEQGDSAMYLCASSLSLGGLAGESNEQFFGPGTRLTVL.

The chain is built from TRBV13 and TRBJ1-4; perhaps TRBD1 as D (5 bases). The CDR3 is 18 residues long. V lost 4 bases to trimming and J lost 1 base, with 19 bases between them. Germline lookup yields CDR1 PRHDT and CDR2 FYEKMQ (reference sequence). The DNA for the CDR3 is TGTGCCAGCAGCTCGACCGGGGGTCAGGGTGAAACTAATGAAAAACTGTTTTTT. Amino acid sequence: CASSSTGGQGETNEKLFF. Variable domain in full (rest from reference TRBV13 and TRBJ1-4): AAGVIQSPRHLIKEKRETATLKCYPIPRHDTVYWYQQGPGQDPQFLISFYEKMQSDKGSIPDRFSAQQFSDYHSELNMSSLELGDSALYFCASSSTGGQGETNEKLFFGSGTQLSVL.

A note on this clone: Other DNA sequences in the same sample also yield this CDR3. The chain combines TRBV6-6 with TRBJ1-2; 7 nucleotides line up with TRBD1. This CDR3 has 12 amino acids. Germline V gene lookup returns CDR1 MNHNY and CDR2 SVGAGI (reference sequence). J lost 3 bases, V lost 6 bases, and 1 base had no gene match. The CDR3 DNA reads TGTGCCAGCAGAACAGGGGACTATGGCTACACCTTC. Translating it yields CASRTGDYGYTF.

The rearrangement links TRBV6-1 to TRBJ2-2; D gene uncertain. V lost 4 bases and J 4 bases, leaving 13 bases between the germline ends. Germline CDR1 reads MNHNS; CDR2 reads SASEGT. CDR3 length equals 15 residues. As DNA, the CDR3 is TGTGCCAGCAGTGCGGATCCCCCGGGCACCGGGGAGCTGTTTTTT. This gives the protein CASSADPPGTGELFF.

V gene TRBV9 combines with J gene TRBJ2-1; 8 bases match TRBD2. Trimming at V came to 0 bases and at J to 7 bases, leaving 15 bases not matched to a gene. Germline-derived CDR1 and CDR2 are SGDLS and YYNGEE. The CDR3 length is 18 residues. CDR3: CASSVGGGRSVVGNEQFF. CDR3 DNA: TGTGCCAGCAGCGTAGGGGGCGGGAGGTCCGTGGTTGGGAATGAGCAGTTCTTC.

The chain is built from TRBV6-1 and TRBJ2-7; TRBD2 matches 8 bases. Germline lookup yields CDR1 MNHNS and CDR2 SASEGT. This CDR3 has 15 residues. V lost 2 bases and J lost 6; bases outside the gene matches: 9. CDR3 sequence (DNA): TGTGCCAGCAGTGAATGGGGACTAGAAGGGGGCGAGCAGTACTTC. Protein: CASSEWGLEGGEQYF.

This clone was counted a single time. The CDR3 region has the DNA TGTGCCAGCAGCTTCCTTCGGGGGTGGGGGGAGCTGTTTTTT. It is translated as CASSFLRGWGELFF. J is TRBJ2-2 and V is TRBV11-2, with a weak D call TRBD2 (6 bases). The germline CDR1 and CDR2 sequences are SGHAT and FQNNGV. The CDR3 totals 14 residues. V lost 3 bases, J lost 8 bases, and 13 bases lay in between.

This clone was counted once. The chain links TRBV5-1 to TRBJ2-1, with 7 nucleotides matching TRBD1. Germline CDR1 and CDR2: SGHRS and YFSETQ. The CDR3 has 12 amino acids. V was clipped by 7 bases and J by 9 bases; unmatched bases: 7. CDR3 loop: CASARQGSEQFF. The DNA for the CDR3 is TGCGCCAGCGCAAGACAGGGAAGTGAGCAGTTCTTC.

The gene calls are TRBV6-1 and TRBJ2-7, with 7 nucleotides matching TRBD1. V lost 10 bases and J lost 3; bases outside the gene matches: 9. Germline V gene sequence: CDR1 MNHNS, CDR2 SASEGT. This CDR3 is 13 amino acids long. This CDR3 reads CATQTGFRYEQYF. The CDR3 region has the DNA TGTGCCACCCAGACAGGGTTTCGCTACGAGCAGTACTTC.

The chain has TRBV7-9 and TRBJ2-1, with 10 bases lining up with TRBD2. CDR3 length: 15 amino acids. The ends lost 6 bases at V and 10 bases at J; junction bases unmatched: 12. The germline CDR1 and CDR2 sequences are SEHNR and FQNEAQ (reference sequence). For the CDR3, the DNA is TGTGCCAGCAGATCAGGGGGAGCGGGGGGGGCAGAGCAGTTCTTC. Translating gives CASRSGGAGGAEQFF.

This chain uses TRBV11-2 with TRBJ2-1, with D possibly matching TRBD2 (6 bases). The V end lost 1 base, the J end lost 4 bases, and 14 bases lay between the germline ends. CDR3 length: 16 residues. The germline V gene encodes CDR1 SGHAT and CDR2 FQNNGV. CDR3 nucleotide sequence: TGTGCCAGCAGCTTAGGGACACTAGCCAAATACAATGAGCAGTTCTTC. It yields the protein CASSLGTLAKYNEQFF. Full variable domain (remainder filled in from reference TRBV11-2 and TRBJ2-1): EAGVAQSPRYKIIEKRQSVAFWCNPISGHATLYWYQQILGQGPKLLIQFQNNGVVDDSQLPKDRFSAERLKGVDSTLKIQPAKLEDSAVYLCASSLGTLAKYNEQFFGPGTRLTVL.

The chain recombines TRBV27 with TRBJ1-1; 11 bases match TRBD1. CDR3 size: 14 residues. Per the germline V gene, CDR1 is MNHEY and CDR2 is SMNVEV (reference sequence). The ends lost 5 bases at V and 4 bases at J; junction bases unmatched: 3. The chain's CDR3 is CASSPGTGGTEAFF. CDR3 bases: TGTGCCAGCAGTCCCGGGACAGGGGGCACTGAAGCTTTCTTT.

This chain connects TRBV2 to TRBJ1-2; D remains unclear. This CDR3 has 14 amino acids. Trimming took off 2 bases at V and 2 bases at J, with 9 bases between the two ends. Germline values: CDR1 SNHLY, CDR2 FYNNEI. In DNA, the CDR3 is TGTGCCAGCAGTGAAAGAGGGCTGAACTATGGCTACACCTTC. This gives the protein CASSERGLNYGYTF.

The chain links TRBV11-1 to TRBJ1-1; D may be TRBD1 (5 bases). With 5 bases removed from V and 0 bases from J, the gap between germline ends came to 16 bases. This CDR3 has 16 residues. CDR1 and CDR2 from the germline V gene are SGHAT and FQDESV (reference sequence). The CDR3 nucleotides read TGTGCCAGCAGCACTACAGGAGATCTCATGAACACTGAAGCTTTCTTT. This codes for CASSTTGDLMNTEAFF.

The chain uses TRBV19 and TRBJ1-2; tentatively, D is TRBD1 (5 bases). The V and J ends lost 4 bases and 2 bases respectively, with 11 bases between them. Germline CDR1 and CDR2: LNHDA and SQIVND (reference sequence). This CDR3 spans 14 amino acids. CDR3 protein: CASSKGSGNYGYTF. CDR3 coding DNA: TGTGCCAGTAGTAAGGGTTCAGGGAACTATGGCTACACCTTC.